One and the same sample provided the 26 T cell receptor beta chains below, sequenced in a study of cytomegalovirus exposure and HLA in healthy donors. 13 Jbeta primers and 60 Vbeta primers were used for the PCR. Using immunoSEQ multiplex PCR, the repertoire was profiled, and TCRdb retains in-frame clones only, with some absent. Here the sample spans about 140,000 clones, 70% to 80% being singletons. Sample: PBMCs. These TCRs come from a woman in her fifties or sixties in good health and CMV-seropositive.

The chain recombines TRBV18 with TRBJ1-1; tentative D call: TRBD1 (6 bases). Germline V gene lookup returns CDR1 KGHSH and CDR2 LQKENI. The V and J ends lost 8 bases and 4 bases respectively, with 20 bases between them. The CDR3 consists of 15 residues. The CDR3 coding sequence is TGTGCCAGCCTACCCAGTCAGGGGCGAGGCACTGAAGCTTTCTTT. Its translation: CASLPSQGRGTEAFF.

This clone was seen only a few times. The V and J genes are TRBV5-6 and TRBJ1-1; TRBD1 might be the D (6 bases). This CDR3 is 13 amino acids long. Germline V gene data show CDR1 as SGHDT and CDR2 as YYEEEE. Trimming left V 2 bases short and J 6 bases short, with 11 bases between. In DNA, the CDR3 is TGTGCCAGCAGCTTAACAGGGCTGGCTGAAGCTTTCTTT. Residues: CASSLTGLAEAFF.

This chain links TRBV5-1 with TRBJ2-5; the match to TRBD2 covers 7 bases. The ends lost 4 bases at V and 5 bases at J; junction bases unmatched: 11. Germline-derived CDR1 and CDR2 are SGHRS and YFSETQ. This CDR3 has 15 residues. The CDR3 loop is CASSPNMGLTETQYF. The CDR3 DNA reads TGCGCCAGCAGCCCGAATATGGGACTAACGGAGACCCAGTACTTC.

V and J are TRBV5-1 and TRBJ1-4, with 10 nucleotides matching TRBD1. CDR1 and CDR2 from the germline V gene are SGHRS and YFSETQ. This CDR3 comprises 16 residues. The V gene end was trimmed by 5 bases and the J gene end by 0 bases; junction bases not matched to a gene: 4. As DNA, the CDR3 is TGCGCCAGCAGACGGGGACAGGGGTCAACTAATGAAAAACTGTTTTTT. Translated: CASRRGQGSTNEKLFF.

The chain recombines TRBV5-4 with TRBJ2-5, with D perhaps TRBD2 (6 bases). The CDR3 extends over 15 amino acids. Trimming took 5 bases from V and 5 from J, leaving 19 bases between them. Germline CDR1 is SGHNT and CDR2 is YYREEE (reference sequence). CDR3: CASRPDPSVGETQYF. CDR3 coding DNA: TGTGCCAGCAGACCTGACCCTAGCGTTGGGGAGACCCAGTACTTC.

The rearrangement joins TRBV5-4 to TRBJ1-1, with 7 bases fitting TRBD1. CDR1 is SGHNT and CDR2 is YYREEE in the germline V gene (reference sequence). V was clipped by 4 bases and J by 3 bases; unmatched bases: 9. The CDR3 consists of 15 residues. This CDR3 reads CASSPKGAGYTEAFF. The DNA for the CDR3 is TGTGCCAGCAGCCCAAAGGGGGCCGGATACACTGAAGCTTTCTTT.

The gene calls are TRBV28 and TRBJ2-6, with D possibly matching TRBD1 (5 bases). Trimming took off 7 bases at V and 2 bases at J, with 12 bases between the two ends. Germline V gives CDR1 MDHEN, CDR2 SYDVKM. This CDR3 contains 15 residues. The CDR3 loop reads CASTQGGAGANVLTF. CDR3 nucleotides: TGTGCCAGCACCCAGGGTGGGGCTGGGGCCAACGTCCTGACTTTC.

The chain is built from TRBV7-9 and TRBJ1-2; 7 nucleotides line up with TRBD1. This CDR3 has 15 amino acids. The germline gives CDR1 SEHNR, CDR2 FQNEAQ (reference sequence). V dropped 2 bases and J dropped 8; count of bases not matched to a gene: 11. In DNA, the CDR3 is TGTGCCAGCAGCTTACTAATACAGGGGTCCGGCGGCTACACCTTC. Residues: CASSLLIQGSGGYTF.

The chain combines TRBV4-2 with TRBJ2-3; 8 nucleotides line up with TRBD2. Trimming took 2 bases from V and 3 from J; bases not matched to a gene: 4. This CDR3 has 15 residues. Germline V CDR1 and CDR2: LGHNA, YNFKEQ. In DNA, the CDR3 is TGTGCCAGCAGCCAAAAGCGGGAGTGGACAGATACGCAGTATTTT. This translates into CASSQKREWTDTQYF.

This clone is a singleton in its sample. This sequence joins TRBV5-1 and TRBJ2-5, with D uncertain. This CDR3 region has 14 residues. From germline, CDR1 is SGHRS and CDR2 YFSETQ. Trimming pared 0 bases from V and 2 bases from J, leaving 8 bases between. Written as DNA, the CDR3 is TGCGCCAGCAGCTTGGTGGCTTCGCAAGAGACCCAGTACTTC. Amino acids: CASSLVASQETQYF. Full variable domain (missing parts from reference TRBV5-1 and TRBJ2-5): KAGVTQTPRYLIKTRGQQVTLSCSPISGHRSVSWYQQTPGQGLQFLFEYFSETQRNKGNFPGRFSGRQFSNSRSEMNVSTLELGDSALYLCASSLVASQETQYFGPGTRLLVL.

The chain carries TRBV30 and TRBJ1-2; the D is unclear. This CDR3 spans 11 amino acids. With 4 bases removed from V and 4 bases from J, the gap between germline ends came to 7 bases. The germline CDR1 and CDR2 sequences are GTSNPN and SVGIG (reference sequence). The CDR3 DNA reads as TGTGCCTGGACCAAACTCTATGGCTACACCTTC. Its translation: CAWTKLYGYTF. Full variable domain (rest looked up from reference TRBV30 and TRBJ1-2): SQTIHQWPATLVQPVGSPLSLECTVEGTSNPNLYWYRQAAGRGLQLLFYSVGIGQISSEVPQNLSASRPQDRQFILSSKKLLLSDSGFYLCAWTKLYGYTFGSGTRLTVV.

The V call is TRBV5-4, the J call TRBJ2-1, with a tentative D call TRBD2 (6 bases). In germline, CDR1 is SGHNT, CDR2 YYREEE (reference sequence). The CDR3 has 16 amino acids. The V and J ends lost 1 base and 0 bases respectively, with 11 bases between them. The CDR3, as DNA: TGTGCCAGCAGCTTGCGGCTAGCGAGCTCCTACAATGAGCAGTTCTTC. This codes for CASSLRLASSYNEQFF.

The rearrangement links TRBV6-5 to TRBJ2-7; 8 bases match TRBD2. The V and J ends lost 6 bases and 1 base, in that order; junction bases with no gene match: 8. CDR1 is MNHEY and CDR2 is SVGAGI in the germline V gene. The CDR3 sequence is 15 residues long. The CDR3 sequence is CASSPGGGFSYEQYF. For the CDR3, the DNA is TGTGCCAGCAGCCCCGGGGGGGGCTTTTCCTACGAGCAGTACTTC.

The chain uses TRBV15 and TRBJ2-3; perhaps TRBD1 as D (5 bases). V was cut by 0 bases and J by 3 bases, with 13 bases left in between. The V gene's germline CDR1 is LNHNV and CDR2 YYDKDF (reference sequence). This CDR3 is 16 amino acids long. This chain's CDR3 is CATSRDLGVGTDTQYF. DNA of the CDR3: TGTGCCACCAGCAGAGATCTAGGGGTGGGGACAGATACGCAGTATTTT.

The CDR3 DNA reads as TGTGCCAGCAGTTTATCCCGGACAGGCTCCTACGAGCAGTACTTC. It translates to CASSLSRTGSYEQYF. The V gene is TRBV28, the J gene TRBJ2-7, with 7 positions matching TRBD1. J gave up 0 bases and V 1 base, and 3 bases lay outside the gene matches. The CDR3 runs 15 residues. In germline, CDR1 is MDHEN, CDR2 SYDVKM.

V usage is TRBV5-1 and J usage is TRBJ2-5, with 12 bases aligning to TRBD1. The V gene end was trimmed by 4 bases and the J gene end by 4 bases; junction bases not matched to a gene: 5. CDR1 SGHRS and CDR2 YFSETQ come from the germline V gene. This CDR3 is 15 amino acids long. The CDR3 nucleotides read TGCGCCAGCAGCACCGGGACAGGGGGCGGAGAGACCCAGTACTTC. Protein product: CASSTGTGGGETQYF.

V gene TRBV19 combines with J gene TRBJ1-1, with D maybe TRBD1 (5 bases). V shed 3 bases and J shed 4 bases, with 12 bases lying between them. This CDR3 comprises 14 residues. The germline gives CDR1 LNHDA, CDR2 SQIVND (reference sequence). Written as DNA, the CDR3 is TGTGCCAGTAGTATTGGGGGGGACCTCACTGAAGCTTTCTTT. It is translated as CASSIGGDLTEAFF. Drawing the rest from reference TRBV19 and TRBJ1-1, the complete variable domain is DGGITQSPKYLFRKEGQNVTLSCEQNLNHDAMYWYRQDPGQGLRLIYYSQIVNDFQKGDIAEGYSVSREKKESFPLTVTSAQKNPTAFYLCASSIGGDLTEAFFGQGTRLTVV.

This rearrangement joins TRBV5-8 to TRBJ2-6; D gene unclear. Trimming took 0 bases from V and 0 from J, leaving 10 bases between them. The CDR3 has 17 residues. Looked up from germline, CDR1 is SGHTS and CDR2 is YDEGEE. CDR3 bases: TGTGCCAGCAGCTTGGCTCTCTCCAGCTCTGGGGCCAACGTCCTGACTTTC. The encoded protein is CASSLALSSSGANVLTF.

The V call is TRBV5-4, the J call TRBJ2-2; 7 bases are a match to TRBD2. Germline CDR1 reads SGHNT; CDR2 reads YYREEE (reference sequence). CDR3 length: 15 residues. The V gene end was trimmed by 1 base and the J gene end by 6 bases; junction bases not matched to a gene: 6. CDR3 residues: CASSLTGRTAGELFF. CDR3 sequence (DNA): TGTGCCAGCAGCTTGACCGGGAGGACCGCCGGGGAGCTGTTTTTT. The whole variable domain, filled in from reference TRBV5-4 and TRBJ2-2, reads ETGVTQSPTHLIKTRGQQVTLRCSSQSGHNTVSWYQQALGQGPQFIFQYYREEENGRGNFPPRFSGLQFPNYSSELNVNALELDDSALYLCASSLTGRTAGELFFGEGSRLTVL.

With regard to this clone: Other nucleotide sequences in the sample specify the same CDR3. The chain links TRBV5-6 to TRBJ1-5, with D uncertain. V shed 2 bases and J shed 6 bases, with 9 bases lying between them. The CDR3 has 13 residues. Germline CDR1 reads SGHDT; CDR2 reads YYEEEE. CDR3: CASSFVGGQPQHF. The CDR3 nucleotides are TGTGCCAGCAGCTTTGTGGGAGGTCAGCCCCAGCATTTT. Full variable domain (missing parts from reference TRBV5-6 and TRBJ1-5): DAGVTQSPTHLIKTRGQQVTLRCSPKSGHDTVSWYQQALGQGPQFIFQYYEEEERQRGNFPDRFSGHQFPNYSSELNVNALLLGDSALYLCASSFVGGQPQHFGDGTRLSIL.

The rearrangement links TRBV11-2 to TRBJ2-1; 11 nucleotides agree with TRBD1. Germline V CDR1 and CDR2: SGHAT, FQNNGV. Losses at the gene ends were 1 base for V and 10 bases for J; bases not matched to a gene: 3. The CDR3 extends over 14 amino acids. The CDR3 sequence is CASSLGTGGREQFF. As DNA, the CDR3 is TGTGCCAGCAGCTTAGGGACAGGGGGCCGAGAGCAGTTCTTC.

The chain uses TRBV6-5 and TRBJ2-5, with D tentatively TRBD1 (6 bases). Germline V gives CDR1 MNHEY, CDR2 SVGAGI. The CDR3 has 13 amino acids. V was shortened by 6 bases and J by 2 bases, with 10 bases between the two germline ends. DNA of the CDR3: TGTGCCAGCAGAAGGACAGCGCAAGAGACCCAGTACTTC. It encodes CASRRTAQETQYF.

The gene calls are TRBV4-1 and TRBJ2-7; the match to TRBD1 covers 8 bases. Per the germline V gene, CDR1 is MGHRA and CDR2 is YSYEKL. The V gene end was trimmed by 1 base and the J gene end by 9 bases; junction bases not matched to a gene: 11. The CDR3 has 15 amino acids. CDR3 DNA: TGCGCCAGCAGCCAAGGCGGGACAGGACTACGAGGGCAGTACTTC. Amino acid sequence: CASSQGGTGLRGQYF.

This chain joins TRBV30 and TRBJ2-3, with D possibly TRBD2 on 6 matching bases. CDR1 and CDR2 from the germline V gene are GTSNPN and SVGIG (reference sequence). V lost 1 base, J lost 0 bases, and 8 bases lay in between. The CDR3 is made up of 14 amino acids. Here the CDR3 reads CAWSDGRSTDTQYF. CDR3 in DNA: TGTGCCTGGAGTGACGGGAGAAGCACAGATACGCAGTATTTT. Filled out from reference TRBV30 and TRBJ2-3, the complete variable domain reads SQTIHQWPATLVQPVGSPLSLECTVEGTSNPNLYWYRQAAGRGLQLLFYSVGIGQISSEVPQNLSASRPQDRQFILSSKKLLLSDSGFYLCAWSDGRSTDTQYFGPGTRLTVL.

The rearrangement links TRBV7-6 to TRBJ2-3; 12 bases align to TRBD2. Germline assignment: CDR1 SGHVS and CDR2 FNYEAQ. V gave up 6 bases and J gave up 6 bases; unmatched junction bases: 7. The CDR3 runs 15 residues. The CDR3 region is CASRKTSGSFDTQYF. In nucleotides, the CDR3 is TGTGCCAGCAGAAAGACTAGCGGGAGTTTCGATACGCAGTATTTT. The full variable domain, completed using reference TRBV7-6 and TRBJ2-3, is GAGVSQSPRYKVTKRGQDVALRCDPISGHVSLYWYRQALGQGPEFLTYFNYEAQQDKSGLPNDRFSAERPEGSISTLTIQRTEQRDSAMYRCASRKTSGSFDTQYFGPGTRLTVL.

This clone was detected a few times. This rearrangement joins TRBV6-5 to TRBJ1-4, with D hard to call. Trimming pared 0 bases from V and 0 bases from J, leaving 5 bases between. The CDR3 is made up of 15 amino acids. The germline CDR1 and CDR2 sequences are MNHEY and SVGAGI. The CDR3, as DNA: TGTGCCAGCAGTTACTCCCCCGCAACTAATGAAAAACTGTTTTTT. Amino acid sequence: CASSYSPATNEKLFF.